One sample yielded the 32 T cell receptor beta chains listed below, sequenced in a study of T cell responses to AZD1222 COVID-19 vaccine. The method was immunoSEQ multiplex PCR; TCRdb's version includes in-frame clones alone and lacks a portion of them. The table has about 170,000 clones, approximately 90% seen once. The sample in question was peripheral blood, obtained on day 0 of AZD1222 vaccination. All receptors derive from an adult in good health.

This clone was seen once. This rearrangement joins TRBV19 to TRBJ1-6, with D perhaps TRBD1 (5 bases). The V end lost 2 bases, the J end lost 4 bases, and 6 bases lay between the germline ends. The CDR3 runs to 14 residues. CDR1 LNHDA and CDR2 SQIVND come from the germline V gene (reference sequence). CDR3 sequence (DNA): TGTGCCAGTAGTATACAGGGTTATAATTCACCCCTCCACTTT. Translating gives CASSIQGYNSPLHF.

The chain joins TRBV6-5 to TRBJ2-3; 7 bases are shared with TRBD1. Per germline, CDR1 MNHEY and CDR2 SVGAGI. V shed 5 bases, J shed 0 bases, and the junction held 5 bases outside the gene matches. The CDR3 has 15 residues. The CDR3 loop reads CASSPRQGSTDTQYF. The CDR3, as DNA: TGTGCCAGCAGTCCAAGACAGGGTAGCACAGATACGCAGTATTTT.

The chain employs TRBV7-3 and TRBJ2-7; possibly TRBD2 for D (5 bases). Looked up from germline, CDR1 is SGHTA and CDR2 is FQGTGA. V was trimmed by 5 bases and J by 6 bases, leaving 14 bases between them. The CDR3 covers 13 residues. DNA of the CDR3: TGTGCCAGCAGCCCCACCACGGGAACCGAGCAGTACTTC. Translating gives CASSPTTGTEQYF.

The chain joins TRBV6-2 or TRBV6-3 to TRBJ1-5; 8 nucleotides agree with TRBD1. The germline gives CDR1 MNHEY, CDR2 SVGEGT. This CDR3 has 16 amino acids. The V gene end was trimmed by 6 bases and the J gene end by 2 bases; junction bases not matched to a gene: 9. CDR3 DNA: TGTGCCAGCAGCAGTTCCGGGACAGGCCGCAATCAGCCCCAGCATTTT. The encoded protein is CASSSSGTGRNQPQHF.

The chain has TRBV27 and TRBJ2-1, with D hard to call. V dropped 8 bases and J dropped 10 bases, with 15 bases sitting between them. There are 12 residues in the CDR3. The V gene's germline CDR1 is MNHEY and CDR2 SMNVEV (reference sequence). Here the CDR3 reads CASRPSAGEQFF. CDR3 coding DNA: TGTGCCAGCCGTCCGAGCGCCGGGGAGCAGTTCTTC.

The V and J genes are TRBV19 and TRBJ1-5; the D gene is possibly TRBD1 (5 bases). In germline, CDR1 is LNHDA, CDR2 SQIVND (reference sequence). Trimming took off 1 base at V and 9 bases at J, with 13 bases between the two ends. The CDR3 has 14 amino acids. The DNA for the CDR3 is TGTGCCAGTAGTATAGGGGGGACTCAAGGGCCCCAGCATTTT. This sequence encodes CASSIGGTQGPQHF.

This rearrangement joins TRBV30 to TRBJ1-2; 9 bases align to TRBD1. The CDR3 is 13 residues long. Losses at the gene ends were 8 bases for V and 4 bases for J; bases not matched to a gene: 8. CDR1 and CDR2 from the germline V gene are GTSNPN and SVGIG (reference sequence). CDR3 loop: CARTQGALYGYTF. CDR3 DNA: TGTGCCAGAACACAGGGGGCCCTCTATGGCTACACCTTC. Filled out from reference TRBV30 and TRBJ1-2, the complete variable domain reads SQTIHQWPATLVQPVGSPLSLECTVEGTSNPNLYWYRQAAGRGLQLLFYSVGIGQISSEVPQNLSASRPQDRQFILSSKKLLLSDSGFYLCARTQGALYGYTFGSGTRLTVV.

This clone was counted a single time. The rearrangement links TRBV5-6 to TRBJ2-2; 9 bases fit TRBD2. CDR3 length: 16 amino acids. From germline, CDR1 is SGHDT and CDR2 YYEEEE. The J segment lost 1 base and the V segment lost 4 bases, leaving 5 bases of the junction unmatched. The CDR3 loop reads CASSRSGGENTGELFF. The CDR3 region has the DNA TGTGCCAGCAGCCGTAGCGGGGGTGAGAACACCGGGGAGCTGTTTTTT. The full variable domain, in which reference TRBV5-6 and TRBJ2-2 provide the parts outside the CDR3, is DAGVTQSPTHLIKTRGQQVTLRCSPKSGHDTVSWYQQALGQGPQFIFQYYEEEERQRGNFPDRFSGHQFPNYSSELNVNALLLGDSALYLCASSRSGGENTGELFFGEGSRLTVL.

J is TRBJ2-2 and V is TRBV2, with 8 bases that match TRBD1. CDR1 is SNHLY, CDR2 FYNNEI, per germline. The CDR3 loop spans 16 amino acids. Trimming took 9 bases from V and 2 from J; bases not matched to a gene: 11. The CDR3 region has the DNA TGTGCCAGAACAGGGGGAGATGGTCGTAACACCGGGGAGCTGTTTTTT. It is translated as CARTGGDGRNTGELFF. The variable domain in full, with the rest retrieved from reference TRBV2 and TRBJ2-2, is EPEVTQTPSHQVTQMGQEVILRCVPISNHLYFYWYRQILGQKVEFLVSFYNNEISEKSEIFDDQFSVERPDGSNFTLKIRSTKLEDSAMYFCARTGGDGRNTGELFFGEGSRLTVL.

V and J are TRBV6-5 and TRBJ2-5; D may be TRBD1 (6 bases). Trimming shortened V by 2 bases and J by 0 bases, and 10 bases separated the two germline ends. The CDR3 length is 15 residues. CDR1 is MNHEY and CDR2 is SVGAGI in the germline V gene. The CDR3 DNA sequence: TGTGCCAGCAGTTACGCAACAGGGTACCAAGAGACCCAGTACTTC. This encodes CASSYATGYQETQYF.

The chain has TRBV5-6 and TRBJ2-7; the D call may be TRBD1 or TRBD2 (5 bases each). V gave up 4 bases and J gave up 7 bases, with 15 bases separating them. CDR1 and CDR2 from the germline V gene are SGHDT and YYEEEE. The CDR3 has 13 amino acids. The DNA of the CDR3 is TGTGCCAGCAGCCGGGACCCCGGGTGGGAGCAGTACTTC. Residues: CASSRDPGWEQYF.

The V and J genes are TRBV30 and TRBJ2-1; 13 nucleotides agree with TRBD2. V shed 1 base, J shed 10 bases, and the junction held 4 bases outside the gene matches. CDR3 length equals 14 residues. The germline V gene encodes CDR1 GTSNPN and CDR2 SVGIG (reference sequence). The CDR3 DNA is TGTGCCTGGAGTGCCCTGGGACTAGCGGGGGAGCAGTTCTTC. This translates into CAWSALGLAGEQFF.

The gene calls are TRBV30 and TRBJ1-3; 7 bases are a match to TRBD1. Germline CDR1 is GTSNPN and CDR2 is SVGIG (reference sequence). The CDR3 is made up of 13 amino acids. After removal of 2 bases from V and 2 bases from J, the junction contained 0 bases not matched to a gene. CDR3 amino acids: CAWSRGPGNTIYF. The CDR3 DNA sequence: TGTGCCTGGAGTAGGGGGCCTGGAAACACCATATATTTT.

The chain recombines TRBV14 with TRBJ2-1; D remains ambiguous. This CDR3 comprises 11 residues. In germline, CDR1 is SGHDN, CDR2 FVKESK. Deletions cut 4 bases from V and 13 bases from J, with 11 bases between. The CDR3 nucleotides are TGTGCCAGCAGCCGAGCTCGCCTTCAGTTCTTC. Amino acids: CASSRARLQFF.

This rearrangement joins TRBV29-1 to TRBJ2-5; the D is unclear. CDR3 length equals 10 residues. The germline CDR1 and CDR2 sequences are SQVTM and ANQGSEA. V shed 7 bases and J shed 7 bases, with 10 bases lying between them. The CDR3 sequence: CSGQSGTQYF. The DNA of the CDR3 is TGCAGCGGCCAGTCGGGGACCCAGTACTTC.

The chain joins TRBV5-1 to TRBJ1-4; unclear D gene. CDR1 is SGHRS, CDR2 YFSETQ, per germline. The V gene lost 4 bases and the J gene lost 5 bases, with 6 bases spanning the gap. The CDR3 is 12 amino acids. The CDR3 coding sequence is TGCGCCAGCAGCAGAACGAATGAAAAACTGTTTTTT. Its translation is CASSRTNEKLFF.

The rearrangement joins TRBV11-2 to TRBJ2-7; 7 nucleotides line up with TRBD2. The CDR3 runs to 15 residues. Trimming took 5 bases from V and 1 from J; bases not matched to a gene: 8. Germline V gene sequence: CDR1 SGHAT, CDR2 FQNNGV. This CDR3 reads CASSPQAGNSYEQYF. CDR3 DNA sequence: TGTGCCAGCAGCCCCCAAGCGGGGAATTCCTACGAGCAGTACTTC.

The chain's CDR3 is CASSLHPQVSGGAGEQFF. The CDR3 DNA sequence: TGTGCCAGCAGCTTACACCCTCAAGTTAGCGGGGGGGCCGGTGAGCAGTTCTTC. The chain is built from TRBV7-3 and TRBJ2-1; 11 bases align to TRBD2. The ends lost 2 bases at V and 9 bases at J; junction bases unmatched: 15. This CDR3 comprises 18 residues. Germline lookup yields CDR1 SGHTA and CDR2 FQGTGA.

This chain uses TRBV5-1 with TRBJ2-3; TRBD1 agrees at 7 bases. The CDR3 loop spans 14 amino acids. The V and J ends lost 3 bases and 4 bases, in that order; junction bases with no gene match: 5. Germline values: CDR1 SGHRS, CDR2 YFSETQ. In DNA form, the CDR3 reads TGCGCCAGCAGCTCTGACAGGGATGCAGATACGCAGTATTTT. This gives the protein CASSSDRDADTQYF.

This clone was seen once. The chain uses TRBV4-2 and TRBJ2-1; no firm D call. In germline, CDR1 is LGHNA, CDR2 YNFKEQ. This CDR3 comprises 16 residues. Trimming shortened V by 4 bases and J by 0 bases, and 13 bases separated the two germline ends. The chain's CDR3 is CASSPGDPSSYNEQFF. The CDR3 nucleotides are TGTGCCAGCAGCCCCGGAGATCCCAGCTCCTACAATGAGCAGTTCTTC.

The rearrangement uses TRBV10-2 and TRBJ2-7; TRBD2 agrees at 9 bases. Germline lookup yields CDR1 WSHSY and CDR2 SAAADI. The CDR3 contains 13 residues. The V gene end was trimmed by 6 bases and the J gene end by 2 bases; junction bases not matched to a gene: 2. This CDR3 is CASRTSGAYEQYF. CDR3 DNA: TGCGCCAGCAGGACTAGCGGAGCCTACGAGCAGTACTTC.

This clone has a single count. The rearrangement links TRBV4-3 to TRBJ2-2; no reliable D call. Per germline, CDR1 LGHNA and CDR2 YSLEER. The CDR3 spans 16 residues. V was shortened by 1 base and J by 1 base, with 10 bases between the two germline ends. The chain's CDR3 is CASSQVLSQNTGELFF. The DNA of the CDR3 is TGCGCCAGCAGCCAAGTGTTGTCACAGAACACCGGGGAGCTGTTTTTT.

This chain uses TRBV7-2 with TRBJ2-5; 8 nucleotides line up with TRBD2. Unmatched junction bases numbered 15, after V lost 8 bases and J lost 1 base. The CDR3 is 17 residues long. The germline gives CDR1 SGHTA, CDR2 FQGNSA. CDR3 residues: CASSGGVRGHSQETQYF. The DNA of the CDR3 is TGTGCCAGCTCCGGGGGGGTGCGGGGCCACTCCCAAGAGACCCAGTACTTC.

This clone was observed once. The rearrangement joins TRBV7-3 to TRBJ1-6; TRBD1 matches at 8 bases. The CDR3 loop spans 15 amino acids. V gave up 5 bases and J gave up 5 bases; unmatched junction bases: 5. Germline loops: CDR1 SGHTA, CDR2 FQGTGA. The CDR3 protein is CASSQLDRDNSPLHF. Written as DNA, the CDR3 is TGTGCCAGCAGCCAACTGGACAGGGATAATTCACCCCTCCACTTT.

This clone was seen a single time. The gene calls are TRBV30 and TRBJ1-1; maybe TRBD1 (5 bases). V lost 8 bases and J 1 base, leaving 14 bases between the germline ends. The V gene's germline CDR1 is GTSNPN and CDR2 SVGIG (reference sequence). The CDR3 consists of 13 residues. In DNA form, the CDR3 reads TGTGCCGGTACGGGACGGAAGAACACTGAAGCTTTCTTT. Its translation is CAGTGRKNTEAFF.

The V gene is TRBV4-3, the J gene TRBJ2-5; no firm D call. With 0 bases removed from V and 5 bases from J, the gap between germline ends came to 4 bases. Germline V lookup: CDR1 LGHNA, CDR2 YSLEER. The CDR3 runs 12 residues. The CDR3 protein is CASSQEGETQYF. The CDR3, as DNA: TGCGCCAGCAGCCAAGAAGGGGAGACCCAGTACTTC.

The chain joins TRBV6-5 to TRBJ1-2; D is possibly TRBD1 (6 bases). Trimming pared 6 bases from V and 8 bases from J, leaving 22 bases between. Germline V gene sequence: CDR1 MNHEY, CDR2 SVGAGI. The CDR3 is made up of 15 amino acids. CDR3 amino acids: CASSLQDRPGKGYTF. CDR3 sequence (DNA): TGTGCCAGCAGCCTACAGGACAGACCCGGGAAGGGCTACACCTTC.

This chain joins TRBV12-3 or TRBV12-4 and TRBJ2-7; D gene uncertain. CDR3 size: 11 residues. V gave up 5 bases and J gave up 2 bases, with 4 bases separating them. The CDR3: CASSNTYEQYF. DNA of the CDR3: TGTGCCAGCAGTAACACCTACGAGCAGTACTTC.

This chain joins TRBV12-3 or TRBV12-4 and TRBJ1-5; D might be TRBD1 (5 bases). Deletions cut 6 bases from V and 9 bases from J, with 9 bases between. There are 11 residues in the CDR3. CDR3 bases: TGTGCCAGCAGCCTAACAGGGCCCCAGCATTTT. Protein sequence: CASSLTGPQHF.

V is TRBV25-1 and J is TRBJ2-3; 9 bases align to TRBD2. The CDR3 runs 15 residues. V shed 6 bases, J shed 4 bases, and the junction held 8 bases outside the gene matches. Germline V gives CDR1 MGHDK, CDR2 SYGVNS. DNA of the CDR3: TGTGCCAGCAGAATAGGGGCGGGGGGGTCAGATACGCAGTATTTT. This gives the protein CASRIGAGGSDTQYF.

The J gene is TRBJ2-5, the V gene TRBV5-6, with TRBD2 identical over 8 bases. Germline CDR1 SGHDT, CDR2 YYEEEE. The CDR3 totals 15 residues. The ends lost 0 bases at V and 3 bases at J; junction bases unmatched: 4. The CDR3 reads CASSLVSGVEETQYF. For the CDR3, the DNA is TGTGCCAGCAGCTTGGTTAGCGGGGTCGAAGAGACCCAGTACTTC.

About this clone: Within the sample, other DNA sequences also encode this same CDR3. The chain joins TRBV3-1 (or the pseudogene TRBV3-2) to TRBJ2-5; D gene ambiguous. The germline V and J ends were trimmed by 4 bases and 1 base, with 10 bases remaining between them. Germline CDR1 LGHDT, CDR2 YNNKEL (reference sequence). This CDR3 is 14 amino acids long. The CDR3 loop is CASSRRGSQETQYF. DNA for the CDR3: TGTGCCAGCAGCCGACGAGGCAGCCAAGAGACCCAGTACTTC.